This T cell receptor (beta chain) was captured in a study of T-cell reconstitution after alpha-beta-depleted transplantation in children. Study results and caveats: By about two months after transplant, alpha-beta T cells reportedly arose from several hundred graft clones that had expanded. The main origin of T-cell counts and diversity one year after transplant was newly produced T cells. Some patients owed their high day-60 TCRbeta diversity to surviving recipient T cells and thymic progenitors.

Using unique molecular identifiers, the investigators prepared the TCRbeta library. From the PCR reads, TCRdb called clonotypes with MiXCR, one entry per CDR3 protein. Of fewer than 750,000 distinct CDR3 sequences in the sample, over 25% are singletons; the top ten hold approximately 39%. A word on this clonotype: The antigen is unknown.

This CDR3 is 16 amino acids long. V lost 4 bases, J lost 2 bases, and 7 bases stayed unmatched. CDR1 and CDR2 (germline): SGHRS, YFSETQ. This sequence was found in a boy younger than two with Wiskott-Aldrich syndrome, due to receive a stem cell transplant. J is TRBJ2-2 and V is TRBV5-1; 8 bases match TRBD2. The sample here was PBMCs, taken before TCRalphabeta/CD19-depleted stem cell transplant. CDR3 protein: CASSPGLVGNTGELFF. CDR3 DNA sequence: TGCGCCAGCAGCCCGGGACTAGTGGGTAACACCGGGGAGCTGTTTTTT.